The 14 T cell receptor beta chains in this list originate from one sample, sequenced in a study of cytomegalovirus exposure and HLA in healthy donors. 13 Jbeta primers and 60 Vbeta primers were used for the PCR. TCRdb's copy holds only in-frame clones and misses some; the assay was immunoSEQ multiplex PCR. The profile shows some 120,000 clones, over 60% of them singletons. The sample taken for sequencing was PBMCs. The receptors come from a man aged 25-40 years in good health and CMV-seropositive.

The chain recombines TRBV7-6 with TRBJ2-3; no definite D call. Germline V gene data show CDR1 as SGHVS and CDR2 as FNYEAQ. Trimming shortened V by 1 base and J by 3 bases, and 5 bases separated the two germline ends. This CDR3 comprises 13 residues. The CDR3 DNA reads TGTGCCAGCAGCTTAGTCCGGACAGATACGCAGTATTTT. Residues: CASSLVRTDTQYF.

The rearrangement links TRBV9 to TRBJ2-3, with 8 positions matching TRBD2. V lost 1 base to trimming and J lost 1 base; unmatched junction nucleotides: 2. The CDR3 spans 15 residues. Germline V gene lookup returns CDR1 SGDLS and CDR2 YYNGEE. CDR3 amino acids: CASSVWRGGTDTQYF. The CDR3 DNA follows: TGTGCCAGCAGCGTATGGCGGGGGGGCACAGATACGCAGTATTTT. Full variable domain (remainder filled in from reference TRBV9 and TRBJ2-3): DSGVTQTPKHLITATGQRVTLRCSPRSGDLSVYWYQQSLDQGLQFLIQYYNGEERAKGNILERFSAQQFPDLHSELNLSSLELGDSALYFCASSVWRGGTDTQYFGPGTRLTVL.

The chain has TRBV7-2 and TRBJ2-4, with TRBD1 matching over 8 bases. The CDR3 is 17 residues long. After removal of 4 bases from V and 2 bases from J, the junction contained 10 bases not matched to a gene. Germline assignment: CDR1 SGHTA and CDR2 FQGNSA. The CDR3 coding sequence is TGTGCCAGCAGCTACCAACAGGGGGATTGGACCAAAAACATTCAGTACTTC. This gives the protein CASSYQQGDWTKNIQYF.

CDR3 DNA sequence: TGTGCCAGCAGCCCCCGGGTCAAAGCCTACGAGCAGTACTTC. Its translation is CASSPRVKAYEQYF. This chain connects TRBV11-2 to TRBJ2-7, with D uncertain. The CDR3 runs 14 residues. V lost 5 bases and J lost 2, with 13 bases in between. Germline V gives CDR1 SGHAT, CDR2 FQNNGV.

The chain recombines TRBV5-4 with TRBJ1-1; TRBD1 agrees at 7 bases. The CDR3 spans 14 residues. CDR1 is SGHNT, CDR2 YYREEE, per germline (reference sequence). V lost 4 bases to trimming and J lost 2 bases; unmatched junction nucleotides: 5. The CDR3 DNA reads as TGTGCCAGCAGCCAAGACAGGGCAAACACTGAAGCTTTCTTT. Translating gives CASSQDRANTEAFF.

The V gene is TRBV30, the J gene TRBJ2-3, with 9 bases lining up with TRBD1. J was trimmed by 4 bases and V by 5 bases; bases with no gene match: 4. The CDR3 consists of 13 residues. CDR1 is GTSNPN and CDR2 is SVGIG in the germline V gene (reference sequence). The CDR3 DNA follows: TGTGCCTGGGACAGGGGGAAACCAGATACGCAGTATTTT. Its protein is CAWDRGKPDTQYF.

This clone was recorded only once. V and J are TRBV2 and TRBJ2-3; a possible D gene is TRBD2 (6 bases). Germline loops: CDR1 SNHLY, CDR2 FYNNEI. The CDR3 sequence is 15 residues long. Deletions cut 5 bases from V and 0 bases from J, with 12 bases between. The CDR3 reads CASSPAGFSTDTQYF. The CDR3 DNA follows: TGTGCCAGCAGTCCTGCGGGGTTTAGCACAGATACGCAGTATTTT.

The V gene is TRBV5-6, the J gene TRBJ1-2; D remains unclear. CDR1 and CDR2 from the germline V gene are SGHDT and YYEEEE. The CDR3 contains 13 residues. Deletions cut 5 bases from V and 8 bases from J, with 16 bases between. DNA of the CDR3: TGTGCCAGCAGTCCGACTCTGGTTGGCGGCTACACCTTC. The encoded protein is CASSPTLVGGYTF. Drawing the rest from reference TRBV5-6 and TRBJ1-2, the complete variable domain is DAGVTQSPTHLIKTRGQQVTLRCSPKSGHDTVSWYQQALGQGPQFIFQYYEEEERQRGNFPDRFSGHQFPNYSSELNVNALLLGDSALYLCASSPTLVGGYTFGSGTRLTVV.

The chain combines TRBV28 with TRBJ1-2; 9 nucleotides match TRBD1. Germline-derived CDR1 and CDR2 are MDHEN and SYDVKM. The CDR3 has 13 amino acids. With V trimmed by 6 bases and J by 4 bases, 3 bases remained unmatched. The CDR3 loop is CASRTGGGYGYTF. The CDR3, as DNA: TGTGCCAGCAGGACAGGGGGTGGCTATGGCTACACCTTC.

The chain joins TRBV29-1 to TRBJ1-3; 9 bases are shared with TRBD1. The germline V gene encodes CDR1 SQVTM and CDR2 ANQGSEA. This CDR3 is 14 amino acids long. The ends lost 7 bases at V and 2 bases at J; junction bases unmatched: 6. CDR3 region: CSALRDRAGNTIYF. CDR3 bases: TGCAGCGCACTCCGGGACAGGGCTGGAAACACCATATATTTT.

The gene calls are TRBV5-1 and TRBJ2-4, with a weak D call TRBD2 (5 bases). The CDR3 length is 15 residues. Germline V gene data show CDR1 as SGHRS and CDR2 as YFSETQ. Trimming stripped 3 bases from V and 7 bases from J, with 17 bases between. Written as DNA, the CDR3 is TGCGCCAGCAGCTGGGCGGGTGGGTCATCGAACATTCAGTACTTC. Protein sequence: CASSWAGGSSNIQYF.

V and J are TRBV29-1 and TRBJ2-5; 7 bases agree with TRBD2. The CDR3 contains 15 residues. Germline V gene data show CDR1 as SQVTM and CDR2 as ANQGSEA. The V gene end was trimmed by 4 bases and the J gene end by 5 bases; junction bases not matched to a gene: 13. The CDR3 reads CSVALGRLGGETQYF. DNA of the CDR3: TGCAGCGTTGCCCTAGGCAGATTGGGAGGGGAGACCCAGTACTTC.

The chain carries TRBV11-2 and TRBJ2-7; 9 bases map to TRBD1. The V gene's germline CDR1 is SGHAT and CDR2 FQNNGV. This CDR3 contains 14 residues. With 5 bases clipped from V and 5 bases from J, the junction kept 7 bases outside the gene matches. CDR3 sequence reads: CASSPGQGWDEQYF. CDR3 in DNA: TGTGCCAGCAGCCCGGGACAGGGTTGGGACGAGCAGTACTTC. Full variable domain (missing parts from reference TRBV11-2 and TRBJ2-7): EAGVAQSPRYKIIEKRQSVAFWCNPISGHATLYWYQQILGQGPKLLIQFQNNGVVDDSQLPKDRFSAERLKGVDSTLKIQPAKLEDSAVYLCASSPGQGWDEQYFGPGTRLTVT.

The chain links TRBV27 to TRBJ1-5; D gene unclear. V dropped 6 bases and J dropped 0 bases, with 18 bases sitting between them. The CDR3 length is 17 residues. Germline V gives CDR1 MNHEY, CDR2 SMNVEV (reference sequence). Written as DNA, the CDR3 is TGTGCCAGCAGGCCTAGAGGTGTAGTTTATAGCAATCAGCCCCAGCATTTT. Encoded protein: CASRPRGVVYSNQPQHF.